The subject of this entry is one T cell receptor beta chain. Its target is not known. This sample stems from a study of T cell responses to AZD1222 COVID-19 vaccine. Study-wide results and limits: Of spike-specific TCRs, nearly half reportedly target regions left unmutated in variants. There were repertoire samples only from the period after the peak T cell response.

Germline V lookup: CDR1 SEHNR, CDR2 FQNEAQ (reference sequence). This CDR3 region has 15 residues. The junction had 6 bases not matched to a gene; V was cut back by 4 bases and J by 1 base. TCRdb keeps only in-frame clones here, not all; method: immunoSEQ multiplex PCR. The repertoire includes about 120,000 clones, 90% to 95% of them detected once, and over 2.5% sits in the top ten. Source: peripheral blood, taken on day 0 of AZD1222 vaccination. This chain connects TRBV7-9 to TRBJ2-7, with 8 bases aligning to TRBD1. The clonotype originates from an adult in good health. CDR3 bases: TGTGCCAGCAGCTCGCGGACAGGGAGGTCCTACGAGCAGTACTTC. Its translation: CASSSRTGRSYEQYF.